This TCR beta chain is drawn from a study of early stage breast cancer tumors. Overall study: Under 10 ER+/PR+/HER2- tumors were invasive ductal; a few were invasive lobular. Whole-study results and caveats: Tumors had roughly 2.4-fold higher T cell density and higher clonality than adjacent normal breast tissue.

This CDR3 spans 15 amino acids. Germline assignment: CDR1 PRHDT and CDR2 FYEKMQ (reference sequence). Trimming took 6 bases from V and 8 from J, leaving 21 bases between them. A word on this clone: What it binds is unknown.

The assay was immunoSEQ multiplex PCR, and TCRdb's table has in-frame clones only and misses some. Of fewer than 80,000 clones in the sample, 65% to 85% were seen once. This clonotype was sampled from a middle-aged person with breast cancer. The V and J genes are TRBV13 and TRBJ2-3; D perhaps matches TRBD2 (6 bases). Sequenced material: blood. In DNA, the CDR3 is TGTGCCAGCAGTTCTCCGGGACTTAGCGTAGCTACGCAGTATTTT. Translating it yields CASSSPGLSVATQYF.